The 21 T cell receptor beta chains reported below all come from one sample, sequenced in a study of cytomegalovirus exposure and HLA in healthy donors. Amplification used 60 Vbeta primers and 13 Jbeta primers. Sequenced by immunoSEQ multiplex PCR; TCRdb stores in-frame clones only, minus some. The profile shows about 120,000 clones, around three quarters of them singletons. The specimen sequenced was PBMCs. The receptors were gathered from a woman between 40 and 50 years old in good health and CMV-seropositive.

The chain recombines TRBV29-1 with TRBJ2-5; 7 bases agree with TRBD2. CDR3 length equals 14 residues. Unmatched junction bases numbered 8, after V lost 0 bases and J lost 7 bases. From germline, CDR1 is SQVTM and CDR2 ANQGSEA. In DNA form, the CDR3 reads TGCAGCGTTGAAGACTTGGCAGGGAGGGGGACCCAGTACTTC. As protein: CSVEDLAGRGTQYF.

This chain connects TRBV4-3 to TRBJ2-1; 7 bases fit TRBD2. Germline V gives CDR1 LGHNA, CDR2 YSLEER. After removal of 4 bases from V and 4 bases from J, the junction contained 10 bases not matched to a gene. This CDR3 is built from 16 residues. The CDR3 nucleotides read TGCGCCAGCAGCCCTTCCGTGAGCGGGGATTACAATGAGCAGTTCTTC. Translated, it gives CASSPSVSGDYNEQFF.

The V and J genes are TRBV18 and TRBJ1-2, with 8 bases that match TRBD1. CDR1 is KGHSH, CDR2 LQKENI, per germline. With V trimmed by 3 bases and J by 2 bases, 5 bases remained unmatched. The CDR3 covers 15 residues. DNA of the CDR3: TGTGCCAGCTCACCCCCGGACAGGGAGAACTATGGCTACACCTTC. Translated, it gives CASSPPDRENYGYTF.

The CDR3 DNA reads TGTGCCAGTAGTAGTAGCGGGGCGCTCTCCTGGAATGAGCAGTTCTTC. Amino acids: CASSSSGALSWNEQFF. The chain uses TRBV19 and TRBJ2-1; the match to TRBD2 covers 8 bases. There are 16 residues in the CDR3. V was clipped by 4 bases and J by 7 bases; unmatched bases: 12. In germline, CDR1 is LNHDA, CDR2 SQIVND (reference sequence). The full variable domain, with the rest looked up from reference TRBV19 and TRBJ2-1, is DGGITQSPKYLFRKEGQNVTLSCEQNLNHDAMYWYRQDPGQGLRLIYYSQIVNDFQKGDIAEGYSVSREKKESFPLTVTSAQKNPTAFYLCASSSSGALSWNEQFFGPGTRLTVL.

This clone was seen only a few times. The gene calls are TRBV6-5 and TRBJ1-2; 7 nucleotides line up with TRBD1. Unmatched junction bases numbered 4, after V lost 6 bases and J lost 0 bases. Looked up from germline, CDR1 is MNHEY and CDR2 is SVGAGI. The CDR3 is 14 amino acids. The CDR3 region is CASSRGAANYGYTF. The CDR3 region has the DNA TGTGCCAGCAGCAGGGGGGCTGCTAACTATGGCTACACCTTC.

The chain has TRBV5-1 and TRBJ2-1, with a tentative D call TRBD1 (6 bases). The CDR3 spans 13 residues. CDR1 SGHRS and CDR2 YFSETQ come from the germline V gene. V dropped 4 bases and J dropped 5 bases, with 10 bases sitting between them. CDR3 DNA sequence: TGCGCCAGCAGCCCGTACAGGGACAATGAGCAGTTCTTC. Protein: CASSPYRDNEQFF. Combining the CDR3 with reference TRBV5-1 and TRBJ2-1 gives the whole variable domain KAGVTQTPRYLIKTRGQQVTLSCSPISGHRSVSWYQQTPGQGLQFLFEYFSETQRNKGNFPGRFSGRQFSNSRSEMNVSTLELGDSALYLCASSPYRDNEQFFGPGTRLTVL.

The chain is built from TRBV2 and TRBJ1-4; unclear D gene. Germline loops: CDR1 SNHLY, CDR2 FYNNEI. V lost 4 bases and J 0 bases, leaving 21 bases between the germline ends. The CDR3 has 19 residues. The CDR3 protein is CASSGSPLFTDATNEKLFF. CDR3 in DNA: TGTGCCAGCAGTGGATCCCCCCTCTTTACAGACGCAACTAATGAAAAACTGTTTTTT.

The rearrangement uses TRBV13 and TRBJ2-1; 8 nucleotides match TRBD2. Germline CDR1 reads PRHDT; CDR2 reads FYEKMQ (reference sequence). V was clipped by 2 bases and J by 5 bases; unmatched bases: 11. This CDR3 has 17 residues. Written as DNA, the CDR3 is TGTGCCAGCAGCTTAAGACGCGGGCTAGCGGGTGACAATGAGCAGTTCTTC. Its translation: CASSLRRGLAGDNEQFF. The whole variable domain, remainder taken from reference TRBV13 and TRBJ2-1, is AAGVIQSPRHLIKEKRETATLKCYPIPRHDTVYWYQQGPGQDPQFLISFYEKMQSDKGSIPDRFSAQQFSDYHSELNMSSLELGDSALYFCASSLRRGLAGDNEQFFGPGTRLTVL.

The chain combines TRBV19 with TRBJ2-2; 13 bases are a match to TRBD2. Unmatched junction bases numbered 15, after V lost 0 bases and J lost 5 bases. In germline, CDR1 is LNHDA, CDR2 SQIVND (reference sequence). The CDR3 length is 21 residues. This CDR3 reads CASSIDPGTSGVGRGTGELFF. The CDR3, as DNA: TGTGCCAGTAGTATAGACCCGGGGACTAGCGGGGTGGGGAGAGGGACCGGGGAGCTGTTTTTT.

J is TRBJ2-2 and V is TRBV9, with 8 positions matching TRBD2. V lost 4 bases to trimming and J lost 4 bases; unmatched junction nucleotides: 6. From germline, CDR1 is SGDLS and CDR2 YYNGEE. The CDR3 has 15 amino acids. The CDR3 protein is CASSREGLATGELFF. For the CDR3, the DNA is TGTGCCAGCAGCCGGGAGGGGCTGGCCACCGGGGAGCTGTTTTTT. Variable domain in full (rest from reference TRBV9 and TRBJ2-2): DSGVTQTPKHLITATGQRVTLRCSPRSGDLSVYWYQQSLDQGLQFLIQYYNGEERAKGNILERFSAQQFPDLHSELNLSSLELGDSALYFCASSREGLATGELFFGEGSRLTVL.

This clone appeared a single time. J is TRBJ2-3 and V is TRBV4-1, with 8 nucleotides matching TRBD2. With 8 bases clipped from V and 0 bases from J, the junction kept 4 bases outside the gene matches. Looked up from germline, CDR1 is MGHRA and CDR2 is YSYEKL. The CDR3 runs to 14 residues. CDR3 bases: TGCGCCAGCCGGGGGGGACTGAGCACAGATACGCAGTATTTT. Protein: CASRGGLSTDTQYF.

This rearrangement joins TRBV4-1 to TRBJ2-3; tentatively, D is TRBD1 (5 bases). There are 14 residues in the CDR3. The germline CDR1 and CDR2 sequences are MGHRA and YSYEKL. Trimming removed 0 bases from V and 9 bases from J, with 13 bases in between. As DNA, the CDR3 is TGCGCCAGCAGCCAAGATGGGGCCAGCAACACGCAGTATTTT. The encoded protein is CASSQDGASNTQYF.

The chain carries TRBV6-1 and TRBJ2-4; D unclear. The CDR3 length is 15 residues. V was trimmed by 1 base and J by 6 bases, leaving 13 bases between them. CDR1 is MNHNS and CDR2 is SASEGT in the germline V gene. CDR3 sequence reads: CASSEVETALNIQYF. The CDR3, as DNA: TGTGCCAGCAGTGAAGTGGAGACCGCCTTAAACATTCAGTACTTC.

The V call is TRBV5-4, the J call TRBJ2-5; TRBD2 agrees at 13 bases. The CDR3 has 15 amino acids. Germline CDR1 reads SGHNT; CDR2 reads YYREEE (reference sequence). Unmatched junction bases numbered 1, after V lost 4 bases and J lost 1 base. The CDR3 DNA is TGTGCCAGCAGCAGGACTAGCGGGGGCCAAGAGACCCAGTACTTC. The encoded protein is CASSRTSGGQETQYF. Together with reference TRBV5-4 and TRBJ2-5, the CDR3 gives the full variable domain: ETGVTQSPTHLIKTRGQQVTLRCSSQSGHNTVSWYQQALGQGPQFIFQYYREEENGRGNFPPRFSGLQFPNYSSELNVNALELDDSALYLCASSRTSGGQETQYFGPGTRLLVL.

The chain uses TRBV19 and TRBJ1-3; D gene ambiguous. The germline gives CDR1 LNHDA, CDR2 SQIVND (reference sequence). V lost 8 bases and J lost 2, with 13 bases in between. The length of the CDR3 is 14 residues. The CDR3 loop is CASRAEGTGNTIYF. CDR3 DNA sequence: TGTGCCAGTCGGGCAGAGGGTACTGGAAACACCATATATTTT.

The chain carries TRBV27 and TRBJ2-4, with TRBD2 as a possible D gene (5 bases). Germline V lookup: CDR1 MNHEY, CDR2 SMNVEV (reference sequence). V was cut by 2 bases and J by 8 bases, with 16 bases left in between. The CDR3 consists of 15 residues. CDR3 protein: CASSLTTVRGDIQYF. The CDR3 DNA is TGTGCCAGCAGTTTAACTACGGTCCGGGGTGACATTCAGTACTTC.

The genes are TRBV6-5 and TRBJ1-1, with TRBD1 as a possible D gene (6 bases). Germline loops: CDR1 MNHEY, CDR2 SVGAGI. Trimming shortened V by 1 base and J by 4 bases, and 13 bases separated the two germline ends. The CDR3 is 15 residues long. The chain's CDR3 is CASSYFGGVGTEAFF. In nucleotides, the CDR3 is TGTGCCAGCAGTTACTTTGGGGGCGTCGGCACTGAAGCTTTCTTT.

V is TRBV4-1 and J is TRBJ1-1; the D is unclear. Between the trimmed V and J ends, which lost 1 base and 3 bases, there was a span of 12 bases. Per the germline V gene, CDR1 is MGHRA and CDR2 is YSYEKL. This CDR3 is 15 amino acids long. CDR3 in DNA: TGCGCCAGCAGCCAAGGGACTCAGTCCTACACTGAAGCTTTCTTT. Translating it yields CASSQGTQSYTEAFF.

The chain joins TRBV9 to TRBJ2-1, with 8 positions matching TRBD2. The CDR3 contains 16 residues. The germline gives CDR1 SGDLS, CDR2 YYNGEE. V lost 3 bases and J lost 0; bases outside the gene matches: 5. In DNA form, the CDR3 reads TGTGCCAGCAGCGGAAGACTAGCGAGCTCCTACAATGAGCAGTTCTTC. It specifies CASSGRLASSYNEQFF.

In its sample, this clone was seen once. The CDR3: CASSSTVNTGELFF. CDR3 nucleotides: TGTGCCAGCAGCTCGACAGTTAACACCGGGGAGCTGTTTTTT. The rearrangement links TRBV5-4 to TRBJ2-2, with a weak D call TRBD1 (5 bases). The CDR3 length is 14 residues. V was cut by 3 bases and J by 2 bases, with 8 bases left in between. The germline V gene encodes CDR1 SGHNT and CDR2 YYREEE (reference sequence). The complete variable domain, with remaining parts taken from reference TRBV5-4 and TRBJ2-2, reads ETGVTQSPTHLIKTRGQQVTLRCSSQSGHNTVSWYQQALGQGPQFIFQYYREEENGRGNFPPRFSGLQFPNYSSELNVNALELDDSALYLCASSSTVNTGELFFGEGSRLTVL.

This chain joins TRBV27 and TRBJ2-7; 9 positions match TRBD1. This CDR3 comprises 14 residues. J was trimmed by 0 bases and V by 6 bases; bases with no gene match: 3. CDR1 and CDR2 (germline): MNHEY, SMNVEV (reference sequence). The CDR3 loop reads CASRGTGSSYEQYF. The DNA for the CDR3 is TGTGCCAGCAGGGGGACAGGGAGCTCCTACGAGCAGTACTTC.